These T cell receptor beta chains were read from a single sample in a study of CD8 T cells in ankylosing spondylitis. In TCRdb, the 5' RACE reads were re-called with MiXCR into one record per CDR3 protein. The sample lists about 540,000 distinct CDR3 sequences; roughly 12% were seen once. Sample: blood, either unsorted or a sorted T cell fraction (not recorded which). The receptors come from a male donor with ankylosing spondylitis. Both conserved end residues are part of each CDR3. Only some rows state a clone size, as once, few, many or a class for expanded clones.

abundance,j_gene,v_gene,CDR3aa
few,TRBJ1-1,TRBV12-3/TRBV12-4,CASSLGRTVNTEAFF
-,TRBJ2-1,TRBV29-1,CSVEVGRGLNEQFF
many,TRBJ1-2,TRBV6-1,CASSDRNYGYTF
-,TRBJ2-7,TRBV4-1,CASGRGLTSYEQYF
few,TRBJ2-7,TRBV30,CAWTFSASYEQYF
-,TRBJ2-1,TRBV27,CASRWTSGSINEQFF
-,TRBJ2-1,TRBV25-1,CASSESDRFNNEQFF
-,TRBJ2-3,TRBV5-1,CASSLPSSSTDTQYF
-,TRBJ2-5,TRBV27,CASSLGVGANQETQYF
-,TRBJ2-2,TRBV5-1,CASMGGGANTGELFF
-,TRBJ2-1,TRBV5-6,CASRSSGRAYNEQFF
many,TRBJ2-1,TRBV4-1,CASSQGVVSSYNEQFF
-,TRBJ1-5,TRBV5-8,CASSFSQTGQPQHF
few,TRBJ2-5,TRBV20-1,CSAGPRLAGGPGVGETQYF
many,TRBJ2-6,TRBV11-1,CASSLRQIAFSGANVLTF
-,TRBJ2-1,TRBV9,CASSVALAGGYEQFF
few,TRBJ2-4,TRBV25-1,CASGTGGRDIQYF
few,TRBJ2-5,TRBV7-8,CASSSPGRIQETQYF
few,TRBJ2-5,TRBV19,CASSPAPATGEETQYF
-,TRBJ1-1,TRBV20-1,CSARPSGAYTEAFF
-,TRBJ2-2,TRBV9,CASSVDGVGGELFF
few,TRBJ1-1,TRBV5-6,CASRLTGIGAGTEAFF
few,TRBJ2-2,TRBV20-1,CSARAPGITGELFF
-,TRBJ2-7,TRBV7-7,CASSPRTSGSMYEQYF
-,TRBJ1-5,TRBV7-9,CASSLVVGNSNQPQHF
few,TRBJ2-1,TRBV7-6,CASSLEASGSSTYNEQFF
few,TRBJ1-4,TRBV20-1,CSGRLTNEKLFF
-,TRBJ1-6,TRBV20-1,CSARGAGGALNSPLHF
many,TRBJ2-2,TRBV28,CASSFITGELFF
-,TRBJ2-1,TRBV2,CASRTSGSGSINEQFF
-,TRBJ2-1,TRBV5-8,CASSLKFSSSYNEQFF
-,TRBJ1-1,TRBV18,CASSLTGGTAMNTEAFF
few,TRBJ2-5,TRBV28,CASNNSGTSGMETQYF
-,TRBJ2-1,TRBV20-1,CSATYPGLGVVEQFF
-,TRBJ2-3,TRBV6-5,CASSYSRLAGRTDTQYF
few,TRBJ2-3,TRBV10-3,CAIKQGGDTQYF
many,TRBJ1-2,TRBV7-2,CASSPTDPSRAVGYTF